This TCR beta chain is from a study of T cell responses to AZD1222 COVID-19 vaccine. Study-wide results and caveats: In the spike-specific TCR repertoire, nearly half reportedly target unmutated variant regions.

TCRdb's copy holds only in-frame clones and misses some; the assay was immunoSEQ multiplex PCR. The table lists about 84,000 clones, 70% to 90% of them singletons. The study pooled second doses at about 4 or about 12 weeks. A note on this clone: Its antigen is still unknown.

Trimming at V came to 6 bases and at J to 13 bases, leaving 15 bases not matched to a gene. Germline assignment: CDR1 MDHEN and CDR2 SYDVKM. This CDR3 region has 15 residues. This TCR was sampled from an adult who received the AZD1222 COVID-19 vaccine. The sequences come from peripheral blood, collected 28 days after the second AZD1222 dose. The rearrangement links TRBV28 to TRBJ1-6; 7 bases line up with TRBD1. CDR3 coding DNA: TGTGCCAGCAGATCCCCTGAGGGGGCGGGGATGCCCCTCCACTTT. This codes for CASRSPEGAGMPLHF.